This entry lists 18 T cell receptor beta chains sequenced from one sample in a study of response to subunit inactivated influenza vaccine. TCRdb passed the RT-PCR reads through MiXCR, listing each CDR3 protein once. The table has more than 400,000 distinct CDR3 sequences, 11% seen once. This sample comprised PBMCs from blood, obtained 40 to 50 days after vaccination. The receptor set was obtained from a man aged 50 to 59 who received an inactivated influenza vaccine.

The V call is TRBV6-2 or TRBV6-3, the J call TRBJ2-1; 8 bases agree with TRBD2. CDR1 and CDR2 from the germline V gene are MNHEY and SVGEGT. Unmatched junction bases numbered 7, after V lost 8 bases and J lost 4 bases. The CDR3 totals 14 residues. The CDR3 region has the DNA TGTGCCAGCGGCATATTAGCGGGATACAATGAGCAGTTCTTC. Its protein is CASGILAGYNEQFF.

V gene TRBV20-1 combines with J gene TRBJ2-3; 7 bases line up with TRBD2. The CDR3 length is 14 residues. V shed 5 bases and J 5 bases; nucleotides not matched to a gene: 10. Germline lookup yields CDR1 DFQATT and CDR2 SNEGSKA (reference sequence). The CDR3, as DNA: TGCAGTGCTCACCGGGGAGGGCCAAAAGATACGCAGTATTTT. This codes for CSAHRGGPKDTQYF.

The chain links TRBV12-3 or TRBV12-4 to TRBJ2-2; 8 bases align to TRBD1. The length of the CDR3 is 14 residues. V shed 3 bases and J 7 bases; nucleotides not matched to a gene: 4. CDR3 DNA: TGTGCCAGCAGTTTGACACAGGGGGTCGGGGAGCTGTTTTTT. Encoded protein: CASSLTQGVGELFF.

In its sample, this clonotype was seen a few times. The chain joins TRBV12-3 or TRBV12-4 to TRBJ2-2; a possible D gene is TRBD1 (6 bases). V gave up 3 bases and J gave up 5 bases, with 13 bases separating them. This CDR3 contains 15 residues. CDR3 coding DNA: TGTGCCAGCAGTTTGACAGGAACTCTGACCGGGGAGCTGTTTTTT. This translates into CASSLTGTLTGELFF.

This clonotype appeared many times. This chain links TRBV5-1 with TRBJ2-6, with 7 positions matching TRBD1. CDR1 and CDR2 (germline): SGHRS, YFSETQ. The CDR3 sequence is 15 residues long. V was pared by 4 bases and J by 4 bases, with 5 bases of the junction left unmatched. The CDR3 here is CASSPDRVGANVLTF. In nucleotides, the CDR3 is TGCGCCAGCAGCCCTGACAGGGTCGGGGCCAACGTCCTGACTTTC.

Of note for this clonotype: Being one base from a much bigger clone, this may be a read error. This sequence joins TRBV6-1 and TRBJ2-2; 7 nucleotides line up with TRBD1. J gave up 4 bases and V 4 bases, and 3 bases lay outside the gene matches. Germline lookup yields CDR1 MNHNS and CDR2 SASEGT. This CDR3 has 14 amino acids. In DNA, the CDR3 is TGTGCCAGCAGTGCCGGGACAGCCACCGGGGAGCTGTTTTTT. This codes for CASSAGTATGELFF.

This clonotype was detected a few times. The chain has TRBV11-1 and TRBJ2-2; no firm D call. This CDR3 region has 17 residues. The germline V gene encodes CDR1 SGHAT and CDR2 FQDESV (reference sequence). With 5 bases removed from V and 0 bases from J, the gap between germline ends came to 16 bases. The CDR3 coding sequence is TGTGCCAGCAGCCCATCAACCTGGGAACCGAACACCGGGGAGCTGTTTTTT. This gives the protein CASSPSTWEPNTGELFF.

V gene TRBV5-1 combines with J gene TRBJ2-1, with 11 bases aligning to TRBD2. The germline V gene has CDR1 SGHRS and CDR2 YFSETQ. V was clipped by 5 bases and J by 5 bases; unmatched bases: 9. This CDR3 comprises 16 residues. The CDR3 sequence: CASRGGGTSGHNEQFF. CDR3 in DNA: TGCGCCAGCAGAGGGGGTGGGACTAGCGGCCACAATGAGCAGTTCTTC.

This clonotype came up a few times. The CDR3 nucleotides are TGCAGTGCTCAGGACAGGCCCTACAATCAGCCCCAGCATTTT. Translation: CSAQDRPYNQPQHF. The rearrangement uses TRBV20-1 and TRBJ1-5; TRBD1 aligns across 7 bases. The CDR3 contains 14 residues. Trimming removed 5 bases from V and 3 bases from J; junction bases left unmatched: 7. Germline loops: CDR1 DFQATT, CDR2 SNEGSKA (reference sequence).

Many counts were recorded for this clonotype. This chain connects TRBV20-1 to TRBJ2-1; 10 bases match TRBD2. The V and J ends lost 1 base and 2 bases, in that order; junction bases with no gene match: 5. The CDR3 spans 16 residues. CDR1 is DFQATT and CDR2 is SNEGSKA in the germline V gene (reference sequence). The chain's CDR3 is CSARALAGEPYNEQFF. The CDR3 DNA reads TGCAGTGCTAGAGCCCTAGCGGGGGAGCCCTACAATGAGCAGTTCTTC.

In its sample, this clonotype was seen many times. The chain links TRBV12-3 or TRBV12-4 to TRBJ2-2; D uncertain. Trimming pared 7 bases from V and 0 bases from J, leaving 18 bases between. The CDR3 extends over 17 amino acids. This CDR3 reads CASNSLLGRSNTGELFF. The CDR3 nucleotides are TGTGCCAGCAATTCCCTCCTCGGAAGGTCGAACACCGGGGAGCTGTTTTTT.

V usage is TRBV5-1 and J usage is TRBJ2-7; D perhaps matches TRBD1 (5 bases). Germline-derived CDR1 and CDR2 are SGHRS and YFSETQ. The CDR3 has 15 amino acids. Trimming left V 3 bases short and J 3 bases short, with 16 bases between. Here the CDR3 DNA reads TGCGCCAGCAGCTCCGACAGTTCATTCGACTACGAGCAGTACTTC. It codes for CASSSDSSFDYEQYF.

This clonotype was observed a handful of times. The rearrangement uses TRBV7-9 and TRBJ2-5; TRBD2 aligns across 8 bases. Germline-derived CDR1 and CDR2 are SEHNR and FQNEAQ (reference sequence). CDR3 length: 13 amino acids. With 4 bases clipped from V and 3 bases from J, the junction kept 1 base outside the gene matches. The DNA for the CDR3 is TGTGCCAGCAGCTCACTAGCGGAAGAGACCCAGTACTTC. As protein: CASSSLAEETQYF.

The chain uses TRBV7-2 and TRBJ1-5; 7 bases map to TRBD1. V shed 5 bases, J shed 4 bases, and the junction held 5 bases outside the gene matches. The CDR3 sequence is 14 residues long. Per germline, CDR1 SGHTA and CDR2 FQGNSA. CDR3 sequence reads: CASSQDRENQPQHF. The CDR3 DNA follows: TGTGCCAGCAGCCAAGACAGGGAAAATCAGCCCCAGCATTTT. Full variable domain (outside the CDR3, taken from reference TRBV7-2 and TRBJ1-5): GAGVSQSPSNKVTEKGKDVELRCDPISGHTALYWYRQSLGQGLEFLIYFQGNSAPDKSGLPSDRFSAERTGGSVSTLTIQRTQQEDSAVYLCASSQDRENQPQHFGDGTRLSIL.

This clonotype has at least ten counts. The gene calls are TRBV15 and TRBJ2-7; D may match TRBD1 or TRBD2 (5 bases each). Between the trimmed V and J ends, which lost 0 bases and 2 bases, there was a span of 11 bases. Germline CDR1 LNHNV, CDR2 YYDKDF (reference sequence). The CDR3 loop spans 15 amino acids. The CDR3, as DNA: TGTGCCACCAGCAGAGAAGCATTGGGACCCTACGAGCAGTACTTC. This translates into CATSREALGPYEQYF.

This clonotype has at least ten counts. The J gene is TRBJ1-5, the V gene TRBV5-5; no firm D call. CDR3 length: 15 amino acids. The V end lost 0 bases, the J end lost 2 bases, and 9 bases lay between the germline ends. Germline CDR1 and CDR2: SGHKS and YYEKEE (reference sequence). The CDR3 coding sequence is TGTGCCAGCAGCTTGGTGGGATCTGGCAATCAGCCCCAGCATTTT. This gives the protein CASSLVGSGNQPQHF.

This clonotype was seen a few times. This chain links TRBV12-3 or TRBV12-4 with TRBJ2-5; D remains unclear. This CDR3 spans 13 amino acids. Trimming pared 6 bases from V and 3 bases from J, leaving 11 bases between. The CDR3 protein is CASSPLEKETQYF. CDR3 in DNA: TGTGCCAGCAGCCCACTGGAAAAAGAGACCCAGTACTTC.

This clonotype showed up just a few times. DNA of the CDR3: TGCGCCAGCAGGTCGGGGACAGGGAGCAATGAGCAGTTCTTC. This sequence encodes CASRSGTGSNEQFF. The chain employs TRBV5-1 and TRBJ2-1; 9 nucleotides line up with TRBD1. V shed 5 bases, J shed 6 bases, and the junction held 6 bases outside the gene matches. The CDR3 runs 14 residues. In germline, CDR1 is SGHRS, CDR2 YFSETQ.